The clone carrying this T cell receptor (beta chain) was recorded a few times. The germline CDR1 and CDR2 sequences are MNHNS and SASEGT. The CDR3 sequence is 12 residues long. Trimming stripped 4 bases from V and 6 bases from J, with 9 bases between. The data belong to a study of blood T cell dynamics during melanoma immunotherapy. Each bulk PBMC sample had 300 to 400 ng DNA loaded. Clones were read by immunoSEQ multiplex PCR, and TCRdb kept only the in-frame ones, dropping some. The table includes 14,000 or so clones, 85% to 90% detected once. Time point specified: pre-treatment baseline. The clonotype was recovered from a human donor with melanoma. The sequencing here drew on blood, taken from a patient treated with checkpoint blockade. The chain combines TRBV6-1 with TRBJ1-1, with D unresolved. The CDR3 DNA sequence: TGTGCCAGCAGTGCGTGGACGGCTGAAGCTTTCTTT. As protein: CASSAWTAEAFF.